One sample yielded the 21 T cell receptor beta chains listed below, sequenced in a study of post-analysis software for immune sequencing data. The study, taken as a whole, reports: Patients carried 5 or 6 TRBV segments more frequently than controls did, and TRBV5-6, TRBV5-1 and TRBV20-1 were among them.

Their antigen targets remain unknown. Researchers reported that TCR beta cDNA libraries carried unique molecular identifiers. MiXCR, run by TCRdb on the PCR reads, gives a single entry per CDR3 protein. The sample yields roughly 870,000 distinct CDR3 sequences, 53% seen once. The specimen was blood. The receptors were gathered from a girl aged 5-17 years with multiple sclerosis.

This clonotype was detected only a few times. V usage is TRBV3-1 and J usage is TRBJ2-7, with unresolved D. Trimming shortened V by 1 base and J by 5 bases, and 6 bases separated the two germline ends. This CDR3 is 12 amino acids long. Germline CDR1 is LGHDT and CDR2 is YNNKEL (reference sequence). CDR3 residues: CASSQVPHEQYF. As DNA, the CDR3 is TGTGCCAGCAGCCAAGTTCCCCACGAGCAGTACTTC.

The V call is TRBV12-3 or TRBV12-4, the J call TRBJ2-2; D gene unclear. The CDR3 has 15 amino acids. V was trimmed by 3 bases and J by 4 bases, leaving 12 bases between them. CDR3 sequence reads: CASSLAGWGTGELFF. In nucleotides, the CDR3 is TGTGCCAGCAGTTTGGCAGGCTGGGGCACCGGGGAGCTGTTTTTT.

The chain combines TRBV29-1 with TRBJ1-5, with D possibly TRBD1 on 6 matching bases. This CDR3 is 13 amino acids long. V was clipped by 6 bases and J by 1 base, with 10 bases between them. Germline V CDR1 and CDR2: SQVTM, ANQGSEA. CDR3 bases: TGCAGCGTGGGCGACAGGAGCAATCAGCCCCAGCATTTT. Translated: CSVGDRSNQPQHF.

The chain is built from TRBV14 and TRBJ2-6; TRBD1 matches at 7 bases. V lost 0 bases and J lost 2; bases outside the gene matches: 4. The CDR3 has 17 residues. From germline, CDR1 is SGHDN and CDR2 FVKESK. The CDR3 DNA is TGTGCCAGCAGCCAAGAAACCAGGGGGACTGGGGCCAACGTCCTGACTTTC. Protein: CASSQETRGTGANVLTF.

This clonotype was seen just once. The chain links TRBV27 to TRBJ2-5, with 7 nucleotides matching TRBD1. The J call may be mistaken, given a closer DNA end match to TRBJ2-7. In germline, CDR1 is MNHEY, CDR2 SMNVEV (reference sequence). The CDR3 runs 14 residues. CDR3 region: CASRPQGVIYEQYF. CDR3 DNA sequence: TGTGCCAGCAGGCCGCAGGGGGTAATCTACGAGCAGTACTTC.

The J gene is TRBJ1-4, the V gene TRBV29-1; no firm D call. The germline V gene encodes CDR1 SQVTM and CDR2 ANQGSEA. V shed 1 base and J shed 4 bases, with 7 bases lying between them. The CDR3 has 13 amino acids. The CDR3 protein is CSVEVRVNEKLFF. Written as DNA, the CDR3 is TGCAGCGTTGAAGTTCGGGTTAATGAAAAACTGTTTTTT.

This clonotype was detected only once. This sequence joins TRBV11-2 and TRBJ1-2; 7 bases map to TRBD1. The CDR3 totals 14 residues. Germline V gives CDR1 SGHAT, CDR2 FQNNGV. V was pared by 5 bases and J by 4 bases, with 7 bases of the junction left unmatched. The CDR3 sequence: CASSGHRGAYGYTF. CDR3 sequence (DNA): TGTGCCAGCAGCGGGCACAGGGGCGCCTATGGCTACACCTTC. Full variable domain (missing parts from reference TRBV11-2 and TRBJ1-2): EAGVAQSPRYKIIEKRQSVAFWCNPISGHATLYWYQQILGQGPKLLIQFQNNGVVDDSQLPKDRFSAERLKGVDSTLKIQPAKLEDSAVYLCASSGHRGAYGYTFGSGTRLTVV.

This clonotype was seen a few times. This chain joins TRBV5-6 and TRBJ2-3, with D perhaps assigned TRBD1 or TRBD2 (5 bases each). The V end was cut by 6 bases, the J end by 2 bases, with 16 bases between. From germline, CDR1 is SGHDT and CDR2 YYEEEE. There are 15 residues in the CDR3. The chain's CDR3 is CASTSPGPYTDTQYF. The DNA for the CDR3 is TGTGCCAGCACCTCACCGGGGCCGTACACAGATACGCAGTATTTT.

This rearrangement joins TRBV2 to TRBJ2-3; D might be TRBD2 (6 bases). This CDR3 has 14 residues. Trimming shortened V by 4 bases and J by 4 bases, and 12 bases separated the two germline ends. From germline, CDR1 is SNHLY and CDR2 FYNNEI. The CDR3 reads CASSGGLFSDTQYF. The CDR3 nucleotides read TGTGCCAGCAGTGGGGGACTTTTCTCAGATACGCAGTATTTT.

V and J are TRBV2 and TRBJ2-4; D assignment may be TRBD1 or TRBD2 (5 bases each). CDR1 is SNHLY and CDR2 is FYNNEI in the germline V gene. V was pared by 7 bases and J by 1 base, with 8 bases between. The CDR3 is 13 amino acids. The chain's CDR3 is CASTGQAKNIQYF. The CDR3 DNA sequence: TGTGCCAGCACGGGGCAGGCCAAAAACATTCAGTACTTC.

The V gene is TRBV12-3 or TRBV12-4, the J gene TRBJ2-1, with 15 bases aligning to TRBD2. The ends lost 5 bases at V and 4 bases at J; junction bases unmatched: 12. This CDR3 spans 19 amino acids. As DNA, the CDR3 is TGTGCCAGCAGTCCTGGGACTAGCGGGAGGATCTTGGGATACAATGAGCAGTTCTTC. This sequence encodes CASSPGTSGRILGYNEQFF.

This clonotype has just a few counts. The V call is TRBV12-3 or TRBV12-4, the J call TRBJ2-7; no firm D call. The CDR3 length is 15 residues. V lost 0 bases and J lost 3, with 12 bases in between. CDR3 residues: CASSLASARFYEQYF. CDR3 nucleotides: TGTGCCAGCAGTTTAGCGTCTGCCCGGTTCTACGAGCAGTACTTC.

The chain carries TRBV6-1 and TRBJ1-1; 9 nucleotides match TRBD1. From germline, CDR1 is MNHNS and CDR2 SASEGT. The J segment lost 6 bases and the V segment lost 8 bases, leaving 10 bases of the junction unmatched. This CDR3 spans 14 amino acids. CDR3: CASLWTGVKAEAFF. The CDR3, as DNA: TGTGCCAGCTTATGGACAGGGGTTAAGGCTGAAGCTTTCTTT.

The chain combines TRBV5-1 with TRBJ2-4, with a weak D call TRBD1 (5 bases). Germline V gene sequence: CDR1 SGHRS, CDR2 YFSETQ. The V and J ends lost 5 bases and 7 bases respectively, with 19 bases between them. CDR3 length: 15 residues. The chain's CDR3 is CASRNQPGSRNIQYF. In DNA form, the CDR3 reads TGCGCCAGCAGAAACCAACCAGGGTCGAGGAACATTCAGTACTTC.

This clonotype was recorded once. V usage is TRBV14 and J usage is TRBJ2-3; D is undetermined. Per germline, CDR1 SGHDN and CDR2 FVKESK. CDR3 size: 16 residues. The V end lost 0 bases, the J end lost 2 bases, and 12 bases lay between the germline ends. This CDR3 reads CASSQDYDGYTDTQYF. In DNA form, the CDR3 reads TGTGCCAGCAGCCAAGATTATGACGGTTACACAGATACGCAGTATTTT.

This rearrangement joins TRBV7-9 to TRBJ2-3; 10 bases fit TRBD2. There are 16 residues in the CDR3. Trimming took 5 bases from V and 3 from J; bases not matched to a gene: 8. The germline CDR1 and CDR2 sequences are SEHNR and FQNEAQ (reference sequence). CDR3 amino acids: CASSQPTSGATDTQYF. DNA for the CDR3: TGTGCCAGCAGCCAACCTACTAGCGGGGCAACAGATACGCAGTATTTT. The entire variable domain, with the rest obtained from reference TRBV7-9 and TRBJ2-3, is as follows: DTGVSQNPRHKITKRGQNVTFRCDPISEHNRLYWYRQTLGQGPEFLTYFQNEAQLEKSRLLSDRFSAERPKGSFSTLEIQRTEQGDSAMYLCASSQPTSGATDTQYFGPGTRLTVL.

This clonotype has more than one count but fewer than ten. CDR3 sequence reads: CSAREGLAVNEQFF. CDR3 nucleotides: TGCAGTGCTAGAGAAGGACTAGCGGTAAATGAGCAGTTCTTC. The rearrangement joins TRBV20-1 to TRBJ2-1; 10 bases match TRBD2. The length of the CDR3 is 14 residues. The junction had 3 bases not matched to a gene; V was cut back by 0 bases and J by 7 bases. Germline CDR1 is DFQATT and CDR2 is SNEGSKA (reference sequence).

This chain uses TRBV12-3 or TRBV12-4 with TRBJ2-7; either TRBD1 or TRBD2 may supply D (5 bases each). The CDR3 runs to 14 residues. Trimming took off 2 bases at V and 5 bases at J, with 13 bases between the two ends. CDR3 residues: CASSLTGQVHEQYF. The CDR3 DNA follows: TGTGCCAGCAGTTTAACGGGGCAGGTCCACGAGCAGTACTTC.

A few counts support this clonotype. This chain uses TRBV4-1 with TRBJ2-7, with TRBD1 as a possible D gene (6 bases). V was clipped by 2 bases and J by 2 bases, with 16 bases between them. The CDR3 loop spans 16 amino acids. CDR1 and CDR2 (germline): MGHRA, YSYEKL. The CDR3 is CASSQIPTGMAYEQYF. CDR3 nucleotide sequence: TGCGCCAGCAGCCAAATACCAACAGGGATGGCCTACGAGCAGTACTTC.

The V call is TRBV18, the J call TRBJ2-7; 10 bases are shared with TRBD1. The end of the DNA fits TRBJ2-5 better, so the J call may be wrong. CDR3 size: 16 residues. Per germline, CDR1 KGHSH and CDR2 LQKENI. CDR3 amino acids: CASSPLSGTGDVTQYF. CDR3 coding DNA: TGTGCCAGCTCACCACTCTCCGGGACAGGGGATGTGACCCAGTACTTC.

This clonotype was recorded only once. The genes are TRBV5-1 and TRBJ1-4, with D unresolved. The CDR3 spans 12 residues. Germline assignment: CDR1 SGHRS and CDR2 YFSETQ. V gave up 0 bases and J gave up 13 bases, with 10 bases separating them. This CDR3 reads CASSLEAGLLFF. CDR3 nucleotides: TGCGCCAGCAGCTTGGAGGCCGGGTTACTGTTTTTT.